This paragraph reports one T cell receptor beta chain. Its specificity is unknown. These data are taken from a study of shared clonotypes between healthy human individuals. Study-wide points: The study generally estimated greater richness for naive than memory subsets.

Deep was the level at which the assay was run. This table comes from immunoSEQ multiplex PCR, and its TCRdb copy is limited to in-frame clones, with some not included. The sample yields about 1,800,000 clones, about 95% seen once. Terminally differentiated effector memory CD45RA+ cells were excluded from the naive CD8 cells, which were CD45RO-negative and positively selected for CCR7. HIV-negative, healthy adults without recent acute infections or vaccinations were the donors. Per germline, CDR1 MNHNS and CDR2 SASEGT. This CDR3 has 15 residues. The germline V and J ends were trimmed by 2 bases and 0 bases, with 10 bases remaining between them.

The TCR sequence derives from a young man in good health. The V gene is TRBV6-1, the J gene TRBJ1-2; no clear D. The sample consisted of naive CD8+ T cells sorted from blood. CDR3 loop: CASSESVDTNYGYTF. CDR3 nucleotides: TGTGCCAGCAGTGAATCCGTAGATACTAACTATGGCTACACCTTC.